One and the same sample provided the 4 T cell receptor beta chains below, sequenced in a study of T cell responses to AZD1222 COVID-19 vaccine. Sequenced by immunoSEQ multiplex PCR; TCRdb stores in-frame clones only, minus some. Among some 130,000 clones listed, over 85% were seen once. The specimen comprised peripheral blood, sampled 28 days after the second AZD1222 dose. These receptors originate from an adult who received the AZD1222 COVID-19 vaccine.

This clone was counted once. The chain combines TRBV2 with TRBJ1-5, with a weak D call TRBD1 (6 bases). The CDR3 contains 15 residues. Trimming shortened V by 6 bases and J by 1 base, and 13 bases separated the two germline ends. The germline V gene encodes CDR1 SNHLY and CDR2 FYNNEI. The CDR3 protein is CASSSGTTSNQPQHF. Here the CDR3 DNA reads TGTGCCAGCAGCTCCGGGACAACCAGCAATCAGCCCCAGCATTTT.

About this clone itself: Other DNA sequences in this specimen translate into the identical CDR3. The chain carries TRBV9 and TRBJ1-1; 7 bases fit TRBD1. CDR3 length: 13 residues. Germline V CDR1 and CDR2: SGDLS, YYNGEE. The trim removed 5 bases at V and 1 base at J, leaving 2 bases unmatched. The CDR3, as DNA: TGTGCCAGCAGTGCAGGGGGGAACACTGAAGCTTTCTTT. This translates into CASSAGGNTEAFF.

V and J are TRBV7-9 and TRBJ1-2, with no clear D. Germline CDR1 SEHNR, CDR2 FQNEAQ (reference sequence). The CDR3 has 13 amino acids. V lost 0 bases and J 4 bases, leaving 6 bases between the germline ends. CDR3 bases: TGTGCCAGCAGCTTAGCGCTTCGCTATGGCTACACCTTC. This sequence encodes CASSLALRYGYTF.

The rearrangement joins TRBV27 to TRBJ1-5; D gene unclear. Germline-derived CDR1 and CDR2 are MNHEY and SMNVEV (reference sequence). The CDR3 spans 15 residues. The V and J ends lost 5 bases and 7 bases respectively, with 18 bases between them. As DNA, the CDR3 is TGTGCCAGCAGTCCCCTCCAGACTAGTACCCAGCCCCAGCATTTT. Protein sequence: CASSPLQTSTQPQHF.